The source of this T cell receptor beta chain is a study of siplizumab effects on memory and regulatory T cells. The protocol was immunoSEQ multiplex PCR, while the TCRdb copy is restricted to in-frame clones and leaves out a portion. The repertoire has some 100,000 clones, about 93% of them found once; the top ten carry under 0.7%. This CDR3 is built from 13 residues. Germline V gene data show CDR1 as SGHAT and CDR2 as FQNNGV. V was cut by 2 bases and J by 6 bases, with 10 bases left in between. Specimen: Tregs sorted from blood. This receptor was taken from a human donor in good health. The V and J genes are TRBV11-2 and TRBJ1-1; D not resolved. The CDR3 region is CASSLKFDAEAFF. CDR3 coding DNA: TGTGCCAGCAGCTTAAAATTTGACGCTGAAGCTTTCTTT.